The 21 T cell receptor beta chains reported below all come from one sample, sequenced in a study of shared clonotypes between healthy human individuals. Some clones are missing from TCRdb's copy, which holds only in-frame ones; the method was immunoSEQ multiplex PCR. The data show around 340,000 clones, with roughly 80% seen just once and roughly 10% held by the top ten. Sequencing was performed on memory CD4+ T cells sorted from blood. Stated subset: CD45RA-negative fraction. These receptors all come from a man aged 30 to 39 in good health.

This clone was observed a single time. The chain combines TRBV5-1 with TRBJ1-2, with 7 nucleotides matching TRBD1. With 0 bases clipped from V and 7 bases from J, the junction kept 12 bases outside the gene matches. This CDR3 comprises 16 residues. Germline loops: CDR1 SGHRS, CDR2 YFSETQ. The CDR3 reads CASSLGDRADLFGYTF. CDR3 DNA sequence: TGCGCCAGCAGCTTGGGCGACAGGGCAGACCTCTTTGGCTACACCTTC.

The gene calls are TRBV28 and TRBJ2-7; TRBD2 matches 9 bases. The CDR3 has 16 residues. Germline lookup yields CDR1 MDHEN and CDR2 SYDVKM. The V segment lost 2 bases and the J segment 6 bases; nucleotides outside the gene matches: 11. CDR3 amino acids: CASSLIAGAFRSEQYF. CDR3 DNA sequence: TGTGCCAGCAGTTTAATAGCGGGAGCCTTCCGGAGCGAGCAGTACTTC.

V and J are TRBV28 and TRBJ2-1; 7 bases align to TRBD2. The CDR3 contains 13 residues. J was trimmed by 10 bases and V by 6 bases; bases with no gene match: 9. The germline V gene encodes CDR1 MDHEN and CDR2 SYDVKM. CDR3 sequence: CASSLVPGGEQFF. CDR3 nucleotide sequence: TGTGCCAGCAGCCTCGTTCCGGGAGGAGAGCAGTTCTTC.

Only a few counts were recorded for this clone. The rearrangement uses TRBV18 and TRBJ1-1; tentatively, D is TRBD1 (6 bases). There are 15 residues in the CDR3. V lost 2 bases to trimming and J lost 4 bases, with 14 bases between them. Per germline, CDR1 KGHSH and CDR2 LQKENI. The chain's CDR3 is CASSPVLQGSTEAFF. CDR3 nucleotide sequence: TGTGCCAGCTCACCAGTACTTCAGGGGAGCACTGAAGCTTTCTTT. The complete variable domain, with remaining parts taken from reference TRBV18 and TRBJ1-1, reads NAGVMQNPRHLVRRRGQEARLRCSPMKGHSHVYWYRQLPEEGLKFMVYLQKENIIDESGMPKERFSAEFPKEGPSILRIQQVVRGDSAAYFCASSPVLQGSTEAFFGQGTRLTVV.

The V gene is TRBV10-2, the J gene TRBJ2-7; TRBD1 matches 7 bases. CDR3 length: 14 amino acids. Germline CDR1 and CDR2: WSHSY and SAAADI. Trimming at V came to 8 bases and at J to 2 bases, leaving 9 bases not matched to a gene. DNA for the CDR3: TGCGCCAGCGAGGACCGACAGGGAACCTACGAGCAGTACTTC. Protein sequence: CASEDRQGTYEQYF.

The chain uses TRBV19 and TRBJ1-5; 8 bases agree with TRBD1. Germline loops: CDR1 LNHDA, CDR2 SQIVND (reference sequence). With 3 bases clipped from V and 5 bases from J, the junction kept 6 bases outside the gene matches. The CDR3 has 15 amino acids. This CDR3 is CASSIGPGGDQPQHF. The CDR3 region has the DNA TGTGCCAGTAGTATTGGGCCAGGGGGCGATCAGCCCCAGCATTTT.

The chain is built from TRBV10-1 and TRBJ2-3; D gene uncertain. Germline values: CDR1 WNHNN, CDR2 SYGVQD (reference sequence). The CDR3 is 18 residues long. The V gene lost 2 bases and the J gene lost 0 bases, with 18 bases spanning the gap. CDR3 nucleotide sequence: TGCGCCAGCAGTGAGACTCTTGGCGACCGAGGAAGCACAGATACGCAGTATTTT. This translates into CASSETLGDRGSTDTQYF.

With respect to this clone: Compared with germline, one end of the junction differs, possibly owing to a read error. This chain links TRBV5-8 with TRBJ2-1; possibly TRBD2 for D (5 bases). Germline-derived CDR1 and CDR2 are SGHTS and YDEGEE. The CDR3 is made up of 16 amino acids. The CDR3 loop is CASSLDLGLHNNEQFF. The CDR3 DNA is TGTGCCAGCAGTTTGGACCTCGGACTCCACAACAATGAGCAGTTCTTC.

This clone was seen more than once but under ten times. The chain uses TRBV6-1 and TRBJ2-7; tentatively, D is TRBD2 (6 bases). Per germline, CDR1 MNHNS and CDR2 SASEGT. V was shortened by 0 bases and J by 8 bases, with 20 bases between the two germline ends. The CDR3 has 16 residues. The CDR3 reads CASSEALTGSYSKQYF. CDR3 in DNA: TGTGCCAGCAGTGAAGCGCTTACCGGGAGCTACAGCAAGCAGTACTTC.

The chain has TRBV7-3 and TRBJ2-2; maybe TRBD2 (6 bases). Germline CDR1 reads SGHTA; CDR2 reads FQGTGA. This CDR3 region has 13 residues. Trimming shortened V by 3 bases and J by 6 bases, and 8 bases separated the two germline ends. The CDR3 loop reads CASSLGGSGELFF. The CDR3 bases are TGTGCCAGCAGCTTGGGAGGTTCCGGGGAGCTGTTTTTT. Together with reference TRBV7-3 and TRBJ2-2, the CDR3 gives the full variable domain: GAGVSQTPSNKVTEKGKYVELRCDPISGHTALYWYRQSLGQGPEFLIYFQGTGAADDSGLPNDRFFAVRPEGSVSTLKIQRTERGDSAVYLCASSLGGSGELFFGEGSRLTVL.

The genes are TRBV4-2 and TRBJ2-1; unclear D gene. Trimming removed 2 bases from V and 8 bases from J, with 7 bases in between. This CDR3 spans 12 amino acids. Germline CDR1 reads LGHNA; CDR2 reads YNFKEQ. This CDR3 is CASSQNSDEQFF. The CDR3 DNA is TGTGCCAGCAGCCAAAACTCGGATGAGCAGTTCTTC.

The chain combines TRBV2 with TRBJ2-5, with 8 bases matching TRBD1. Germline CDR1 is SNHLY and CDR2 is FYNNEI. V dropped 7 bases and J dropped 4; count of bases not matched to a gene: 14. The CDR3 has 16 amino acids. CDR3 bases: TGTGCCAGCAAACACGTAGGGCAGGGGGCACGAGAGACCCAGTACTTC. Protein sequence: CASKHVGQGARETQYF. The whole variable domain, filled in from reference TRBV2 and TRBJ2-5, reads EPEVTQTPSHQVTQMGQEVILRCVPISNHLYFYWYRQILGQKVEFLVSFYNNEISEKSEIFDDQFSVERPDGSNFTLKIRSTKLEDSAMYFCASKHVGQGARETQYFGPGTRLLVL.

CDR3 amino acids: CASSPSTGGSETQYF. In DNA, the CDR3 is TGTGCCAGCAGCCCCTCGACGGGGGGTTCGGAGACCCAGTACTTC. This chain joins TRBV6-6 and TRBJ2-5; 7 nucleotides align to TRBD2. The CDR3 is made up of 15 amino acids. Germline V lookup: CDR1 MNHNY, CDR2 SVGAGI (reference sequence). With V trimmed by 6 bases and J by 5 bases, 12 bases remained unmatched.

This clone occurred a few times. The chain carries TRBV6-5 and TRBJ1-2, with no clear D. There are 15 residues in the CDR3. Germline-derived CDR1 and CDR2 are MNHEY and SVGAGI. V was pared by 2 bases and J by 13 bases, with 23 bases between. The CDR3 reads CASSYSLSGALVLTF. For the CDR3, the DNA is TGTGCCAGCAGTTACAGTCTTTCGGGAGCGCTTGTTCTCACCTTC.

The V and J genes are TRBV19 and TRBJ1-5, with 7 bases fitting TRBD1. Germline loops: CDR1 LNHDA, CDR2 SQIVND (reference sequence). The CDR3 sequence is 16 residues long. Trimming cost V 5 bases and J 6 bases; bases outside gene matches: 13. CDR3 protein: CASSPLPDRDRQPQHF. The CDR3 region has the DNA TGTGCCAGTAGTCCCCTCCCCGACAGGGATCGTCAGCCCCAGCATTTT. The whole variable domain, remainder taken from reference TRBV19 and TRBJ1-5, is DGGITQSPKYLFRKEGQNVTLSCEQNLNHDAMYWYRQDPGQGLRLIYYSQIVNDFQKGDIAEGYSVSREKKESFPLTVTSAQKNPTAFYLCASSPLPDRDRQPQHFGDGTRLSIL.

The genes are TRBV28 and TRBJ1-2; D is unresolved. Between the trimmed V and J ends, which lost 2 bases and 6 bases, there was a span of 10 bases. Germline V CDR1 and CDR2: MDHEN, SYDVKM. The CDR3 sequence is 13 residues long. The CDR3 protein is CASSLRFTNGYTF. CDR3 bases: TGTGCCAGCAGTTTAAGGTTTACAAATGGCTACACCTTC.

About this clone itself: This may be a read error, as it is one base from a much larger clone. The identical CDR3 is also encoded by other nucleotide sequences in the sample. The chain couples TRBV7-2 to TRBJ2-7; D might be TRBD2 (7 bases). Trimming removed 2 bases from V and 4 bases from J, with 15 bases in between. This CDR3 is 15 amino acids long. The germline V gene has CDR1 SGHTA and CDR2 FQGNSA. CDR3 protein: CASSLLQGGVYEQYF. For the CDR3, the DNA is TGTGCCAGCAGCTTACTTCAAGGGGGGGTTTACGAGCAGTACTTC.

This clone turned up a few times. The chain joins TRBV5-4 to TRBJ1-4; 7 positions agree with TRBD1. CDR1 is SGHNT and CDR2 is YYREEE in the germline V gene (reference sequence). The CDR3 sequence is 16 residues long. The ends lost 4 bases at V and 8 bases at J; junction bases unmatched: 14. DNA for the CDR3: TGTGCCAGCAGCACCGGGACAGCCGGGGGTGGGGAAAAACTGTTTTTT. Encoded protein: CASSTGTAGGGEKLFF. Full variable domain (outside the CDR3, taken from reference TRBV5-4 and TRBJ1-4): ETGVTQSPTHLIKTRGQQVTLRCSSQSGHNTVSWYQQALGQGPQFIFQYYREEENGRGNFPPRFSGLQFPNYSSELNVNALELDDSALYLCASSTGTAGGGEKLFFGSGTQLSVL.

This clone was counted many times. The chain has TRBV19 and TRBJ2-7; a possible D gene is TRBD1 (5 bases). Trimming stripped 1 base from V and 5 bases from J, with 12 bases between. CDR1 and CDR2 from the germline V gene are LNHDA and SQIVND (reference sequence). This CDR3 contains 14 residues. DNA for the CDR3: TGTGCCAGTAGTATAGCCCCCAGGGATGACGAGCAGTACTTC. It specifies CASSIAPRDDEQYF.

The rearrangement links TRBV18 to TRBJ1-3; the D is unclear. This CDR3 spans 15 amino acids. The germline V and J ends were trimmed by 6 bases and 0 bases, with 12 bases remaining between them. Germline loops: CDR1 KGHSH, CDR2 LQKENI. Here the CDR3 DNA reads TGTGCCAGCTCTATGGCAGGCCGCTCTGGAAACACCATATATTTT. It specifies CASSMAGRSGNTIYF.

This chain links TRBV16 with TRBJ2-7; the D is unclear. Germline assignment: CDR1 KGHSY and CDR2 FQNENV. With 4 bases removed from V and 2 bases from J, the gap between germline ends came to 6 bases. This CDR3 is 12 amino acids long. The CDR3 region is CASSLSTYEQYF. CDR3 sequence (DNA): TGTGCCAGCAGCCTCTCAACCTACGAGCAGTACTTC.